This T cell receptor beta chain came from a study of T-cell memory formation after mild COVID-19. TCRdb recomputed calls from the 5' RACE reads with MiXCR, one row per CDR3 protein. The sample records a few hundred thousand distinct CDR3 sequences, roughly an eighth being singletons. This clonotype was recorded a few times. The CDR3 extends over 14 amino acids. In germline, CDR1 is SQVTM, CDR2 ANQGSEA. Deletions cut 3 bases from V and 6 bases from J, with 15 bases between. Sequenced: PBMCs or a T cell subset sorted from them (not recorded which). V gene TRBV29-1 combines with J gene TRBJ2-1; the D is unclear. The source is a man aged 18 to 29 who had mild COVID-19 (a few samples of this study predate the infection). Cell type and time point are not known. This chain's CDR3 is CSVDGTALGNEQFF. CDR3 sequence (DNA): TGCAGCGTTGACGGAACAGCGCTGGGCAATGAGCAGTTCTTC.